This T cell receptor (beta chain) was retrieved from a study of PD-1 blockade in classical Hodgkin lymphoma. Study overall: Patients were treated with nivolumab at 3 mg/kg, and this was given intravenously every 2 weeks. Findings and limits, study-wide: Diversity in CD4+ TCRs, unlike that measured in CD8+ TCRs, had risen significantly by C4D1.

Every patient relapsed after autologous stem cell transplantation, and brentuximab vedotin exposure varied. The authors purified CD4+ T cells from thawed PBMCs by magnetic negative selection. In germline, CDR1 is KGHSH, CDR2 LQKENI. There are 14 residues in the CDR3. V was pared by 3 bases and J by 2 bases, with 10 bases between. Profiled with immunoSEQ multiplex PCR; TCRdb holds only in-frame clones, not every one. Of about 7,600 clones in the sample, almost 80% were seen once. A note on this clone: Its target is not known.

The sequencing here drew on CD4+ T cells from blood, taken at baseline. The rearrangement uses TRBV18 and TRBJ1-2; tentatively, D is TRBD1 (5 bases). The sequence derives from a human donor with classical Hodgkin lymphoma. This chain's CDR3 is CASSPRDRNYGYTF. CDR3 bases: TGTGCCAGCTCACCCCGGGACCGCAACTATGGCTACACCTTC.